The 32 T cell receptor beta chains below come from one sample, sequenced in a study of vaccination effects on CD4 cells after COVID-19. The data were produced by immunoSEQ multiplex PCR, yet TCRdb's version contains in-frame clones alone and is incomplete. Here the sample spans approximately 15,000 clones, about 74% being singletons. Viral peptide pools were used in the ViraFEST assay to expand antigen-specific CD4+ T cells, and sequencing came afterward. Cultured cells yielded isolated CD4+ T cells after approximately nine days. According to PCR results, the person was infected with SARS-CoV-2 between March and December 2020. Two doses of BNT162b2 or mRNA-1273 vaccine were administered to participants. The antigens for these receptors are not known. The specimen was CD4+ T cells from PBMCs cultured with HCoV-NL63 spike peptides, collected after COVID-19 vaccination. The source of these receptors is a human donor who had a prior SARS-CoV-2 infection.

The chain has TRBV18 and TRBJ2-1; 8 nucleotides line up with TRBD2. The CDR3 is 15 residues long. Germline values: CDR1 KGHSH, CDR2 LQKENI. The junction had 7 bases not matched to a gene; V was cut back by 1 base and J by 8 bases. Here the CDR3 DNA reads TGTGCCAGCTCACCACAGCGGGAGTTAGATCATGAGCAGTTCTTC. It specifies CASSPQRELDHEQFF.

The V and J genes are TRBV12-2 and TRBJ1-5; the D call TRBD1 from the table was never checked on the DNA. TRBV12-2 is a pseudogene segment. This CDR3 has 16 amino acids. This CDR3 is CASRSSTGRSNQPQHF. The CDR3 DNA is TGTGCAAGTCGCTCTTCGACAGGGAGAAGCAATCAGCCCCAGCATTTT.

This sequence joins TRBV5-1 and TRBJ2-7; 7 bases are shared with TRBD1. CDR1 and CDR2 from the germline V gene are SGHRS and YFSETQ. The CDR3 runs 15 residues. After removal of 7 bases from V and 2 bases from J, the junction contained 12 bases not matched to a gene. The CDR3 nucleotides are TGCGCCAGCCACCGAACAGGGGCGCTAACCTACGAGCAGTACTTC. Translation: CASHRTGALTYEQYF.

The rearrangement links TRBV9 to TRBJ2-3; 8 bases fit TRBD2. Germline loops: CDR1 SGDLS, CDR2 YYNGEE. V dropped 0 bases and J dropped 4; count of bases not matched to a gene: 4. CDR3 length: 15 residues. CDR3 amino acids: CASSVGSGEPDTQYF. The DNA of the CDR3 is TGTGCCAGCAGCGTAGGTAGCGGGGAGCCAGATACGCAGTATTTT.

V usage is TRBV6-2 or TRBV6-3 and J usage is TRBJ2-5; 9 bases map to TRBD2. In germline, CDR1 is MNHEY, CDR2 SVGEGT. The CDR3 has 15 amino acids. Unmatched junction bases numbered 9, after V lost 5 bases and J lost 5 bases. The CDR3, as DNA: TGTGCCAGCAGTCCGCTGGCGGGAGGGCCGGAGACCCAGTACTTC. Protein: CASSPLAGGPETQYF.

This sequence joins TRBV7-2 and TRBJ2-1; 7 bases agree with TRBD2. The J segment lost 9 bases and the V segment lost 3 bases, leaving 5 bases of the junction unmatched. The germline gives CDR1 SGHTA, CDR2 FQGNSA. The CDR3 extends over 13 amino acids. The CDR3 region is CASSFSGGGEQFF. Written as DNA, the CDR3 is TGTGCCAGCAGCTTCTCGGGGGGAGGTGAGCAGTTCTTC.

The V gene is TRBV7-8, the J gene TRBJ1-4; D is perhaps TRBD1 (6 bases). Germline values: CDR1 SGHVS, CDR2 FQNEAQ. This CDR3 contains 16 residues. V shed 1 base and J shed 12 bases, with 21 bases lying between them. CDR3 protein: CASSLGGHSGALELFF. The CDR3 bases are TGTGCCAGCAGCTTAGGGGGACACAGTGGCGCTTTGGAACTGTTTTTT.

This clone appeared a few times. This chain links TRBV6-4 with TRBJ2-3; 12 bases line up with TRBD2. Germline CDR1 MRHNA, CDR2 SNTAGT. The CDR3 runs to 15 residues. With 6 bases clipped from V and 6 bases from J, the junction kept 7 bases outside the gene matches. The CDR3, as DNA: TGTGCCAGCAGCTCCGGACTAGCGGGAAGTGATACGCAGTATTTT. This encodes CASSSGLAGSDTQYF.

This clone was observed a single time. The gene calls are TRBV5-1 and TRBJ2-5; maybe TRBD1 (5 bases). This CDR3 is 14 amino acids long. Trimming removed 1 base at V and 5 bases at J, with 12 bases between. Germline loops: CDR1 SGHRS, CDR2 YFSETQ. The chain's CDR3 is CASSLQGASETQYF. CDR3 nucleotides: TGCGCCAGCAGCTTGCAAGGGGCTTCGGAGACCCAGTACTTC.

The chain is built from TRBV7-6 and TRBJ2-1, with TRBD2 as a possible D gene (6 bases). The V gene lost 4 bases and the J gene lost 4 bases, with 17 bases spanning the gap. The CDR3 spans 16 residues. Germline V gives CDR1 SGHVS, CDR2 FNYEAQ. Written as DNA, the CDR3 is TGTGCCAGCAGCTCACTGGGGGGTCAGGCATACAATGAGCAGTTCTTC. It encodes CASSSLGGQAYNEQFF.

V usage is TRBV19 and J usage is TRBJ2-1; 9 bases are a match to TRBD2. This CDR3 is built from 16 residues. Germline V gives CDR1 LNHDA, CDR2 SQIVND (reference sequence). The V and J ends lost 2 bases and 2 bases, in that order; junction bases with no gene match: 4. DNA of the CDR3: TGTGCCAGTAGTATATCAAGACTAGCGGCCTACAATGAGCAGTTCTTC. This encodes CASSISRLAAYNEQFF.

This clone was seen once. V gene TRBV19 combines with J gene TRBJ2-7, with 8 positions matching TRBD1. The CDR3 contains 15 residues. V shed 5 bases, J shed 2 bases, and the junction held 8 bases outside the gene matches. Germline CDR1 is LNHDA and CDR2 is SQIVND (reference sequence). CDR3 protein: CASSSRGGQAYEQYF. The CDR3 DNA follows: TGTGCCAGTAGTTCTAGAGGGGGACAGGCCTACGAGCAGTACTTC.

This rearrangement joins TRBV11-2 to TRBJ2-7, with 8 nucleotides matching TRBD2. CDR1 SGHAT and CDR2 FQNNGV come from the germline V gene. After removal of 2 bases from V and 6 bases from J, the junction contained 3 bases not matched to a gene. The CDR3 spans 13 residues. CDR3 sequence: CASSLPGGGEQYF. In nucleotides, the CDR3 is TGTGCCAGCAGCTTACCGGGGGGGGGCGAGCAGTACTTC.

The J gene is TRBJ1-2, the V gene TRBV7-3; TRBD1 matches 10 bases. Germline CDR1 reads SGHTA; CDR2 reads FQGTGA. The length of the CDR3 is 14 residues. The V and J ends lost 5 bases and 8 bases, in that order; junction bases with no gene match: 8. The CDR3 DNA reads TGTGCCAGCAGCCCATCCGGGACAGGGGTCGGCTACACCTTC. It is translated as CASSPSGTGVGYTF.

This rearrangement joins TRBV27 to TRBJ1-6; D gene ambiguous. Germline CDR1 reads MNHEY; CDR2 reads SMNVEV (reference sequence). The CDR3 length is 16 residues. V was shortened by 10 bases and J by 0 bases, with 16 bases between the two germline ends. CDR3 sequence: CATRRVESSYNSPLHF. The CDR3 nucleotides read TGTGCCACCAGGCGGGTCGAGAGCTCCTATAATTCACCCCTCCACTTT.

This sequence joins TRBV6-2 or TRBV6-3 and TRBJ2-7; 8 nucleotides line up with TRBD2. This CDR3 is 15 amino acids long. Germline V CDR1 and CDR2: MNHEY, SVGEGT. Unmatched junction bases numbered 9, after V lost 5 bases and J lost 3 bases. The CDR3 DNA sequence: TGTGCCAGCAGTCGAGCGGGGGCCTCGAGCTACGAGCAGTACTTC. This gives the protein CASSRAGASSYEQYF.

The chain combines TRBV6-2 or TRBV6-3 with TRBJ1-5; no definite D call. Trimming left V 5 bases short and J 3 bases short, with 11 bases between. CDR1 is MNHEY, CDR2 SVGEGT, per germline. The CDR3 spans 14 residues. The CDR3 is CASSQLTPNQPQHF. CDR3 coding DNA: TGTGCCAGCAGTCAACTGACGCCCAATCAGCCCCAGCATTTT.

This clone was seen a handful of times. The same CDR3 also results from other DNA sequences found in this sample. The J gene is TRBJ2-5, the V gene TRBV4-2, with 7 bases lining up with TRBD1. The germline gives CDR1 LGHNA, CDR2 YNFKEQ. The CDR3 runs 14 residues. With 3 bases clipped from V and 3 bases from J, the junction kept 4 bases outside the gene matches. CDR3 region: CASSQGTAKETQYF. The CDR3, as DNA: TGTGCCAGCAGCCAGGGGACAGCGAAAGAGACCCAGTACTTC.

This chain links TRBV10-3 with TRBJ2-5; 10 bases agree with TRBD1. After removal of 6 bases from V and 4 bases from J, the junction contained 5 bases not matched to a gene. Germline CDR1 ENHRY, CDR2 SYGVKD. The CDR3 is made up of 14 amino acids. The CDR3 coding sequence is TGTGCCATCAGCGACAGGGGGCCGGGAGAGACCCAGTACTTC. This translates into CAISDRGPGETQYF.

The J gene is TRBJ1-4, the V gene TRBV15; possibly TRBD1 for D (6 bases). Trimming left V 0 bases short and J 6 bases short, with 14 bases between. Per germline, CDR1 LNHNV and CDR2 YYDKDF (reference sequence). The CDR3 consists of 16 residues. The CDR3 loop is CATSRDRFGTYEKLFF. In DNA, the CDR3 is TGTGCCACCAGCAGAGATCGATTTGGGACATATGAAAAACTGTTTTTT.

This clone was seen only a few times. V and J are TRBV5-1 and TRBJ2-1; 8 nucleotides agree with TRBD1. CDR3 length equals 16 residues. The junction had 4 bases not matched to a gene; V was cut back by 2 bases and J by 0 bases. The germline V gene encodes CDR1 SGHRS and CDR2 YFSETQ. The DNA of the CDR3 is TGCGCCAGCAGCTTCCTTACAGGGGGCTCCTACAATGAGCAGTTCTTC. It yields the protein CASSFLTGGSYNEQFF.

The chain couples TRBV20-1 to TRBJ2-1; tentative D call: TRBD1 (6 bases). Germline CDR1 DFQATT, CDR2 SNEGSKA (reference sequence). Deletions cut 3 bases from V and 0 bases from J, with 9 bases between. This CDR3 spans 14 amino acids. The CDR3 DNA is TGCAGTGCTAGTAGGGGGACCTCCTACAATGAGCAGTTCTTC. It translates to CSASRGTSYNEQFF.

This clone was seen only once. The V and J genes are TRBV6-5 and TRBJ2-1; possibly TRBD1 for D (5 bases). Deletions cut 5 bases from V and 8 bases from J, with 19 bases between. This CDR3 is built from 15 residues. Germline CDR1 reads MNHEY; CDR2 reads SVGAGI. This chain's CDR3 is CASSPNVQGFHEQFF. CDR3 DNA: TGTGCCAGCAGTCCCAACGTGCAGGGTTTCCATGAGCAGTTCTTC.

The chain has TRBV5-1 and TRBJ2-7, with 10 positions matching TRBD2. The CDR3 sequence is 14 residues long. V shed 4 bases and J 2 bases; nucleotides not matched to a gene: 3. Germline CDR1 reads SGHRS; CDR2 reads YFSETQ. The CDR3 DNA reads TGCGCCAGCAGCGTACTAGCGGGGACCTACGAGCAGTACTTC. Protein sequence: CASSVLAGTYEQYF.

The chain is built from TRBV2 and TRBJ1-6; D remains unclear. Germline V CDR1 and CDR2: SNHLY, FYNNEI. V lost 4 bases to trimming and J lost 14 bases, with 21 bases between them. This CDR3 is 15 amino acids long. CDR3 DNA sequence: TGTGCCAGCAGTGTAGGACTTCCGGGCCCTTCGTCCCTCCACTTT. Translation gives CASSVGLPGPSSLHF.

The chain links TRBV5-1 to TRBJ2-7; 7 nucleotides align to TRBD2. In germline, CDR1 is SGHRS, CDR2 YFSETQ. After removal of 0 bases from V and 4 bases from J, the junction contained 4 bases not matched to a gene. The CDR3 consists of 14 residues. The CDR3 nucleotides read TGCGCCAGCAGCTTGGGAAGCGGGATGTACGAGCAGTACTTC. Translation: CASSLGSGMYEQYF. The entire variable domain, with the rest obtained from reference TRBV5-1 and TRBJ2-7, is as follows: KAGVTQTPRYLIKTRGQQVTLSCSPISGHRSVSWYQQTPGQGLQFLFEYFSETQRNKGNFPGRFSGRQFSNSRSEMNVSTLELGDSALYLCASSLGSGMYEQYFGPGTRLTVT.

For this clone: Sequence at one end of the junction differs from germline and may be a read error. The chain links TRBV5-1 to TRBJ2-7; D call uncertain. CDR1 is SGHRS and CDR2 is YFSETQ in the germline V gene. The CDR3 covers 14 residues. The CDR3 sequence is CASSLSRVSDEQYF. CDR3 DNA sequence: TGCGCCAGCAGCTTGTCCCGCGTCTCCGACGAGCAGTACTTC.

The rearrangement links TRBV7-6 to TRBJ2-1; 7 bases map to TRBD2. Germline loops: CDR1 SGHVS, CDR2 FNYEAQ. V shed 0 bases, J shed 4 bases, and the junction held 9 bases outside the gene matches. The length of the CDR3 is 17 residues. The CDR3 loop reads CASSLAVAGASYNEQFF. The CDR3 bases are TGTGCCAGCAGCTTAGCTGTCGCGGGAGCATCATACAATGAGCAGTTCTTC.

This clone was counted only a few times. V and J are TRBV11-2 and TRBJ2-3; D not resolved. This CDR3 region has 18 residues. The V end was cut by 2 bases, the J end by 1 base, with 19 bases between. The germline CDR1 and CDR2 sequences are SGHAT and FQNNGV. This CDR3 is CASSLSPLRGLGTDTQYF. CDR3 coding DNA: TGTGCCAGCAGCTTATCCCCTCTACGCGGCCTTGGCACAGATACGCAGTATTTT.

The sample holds one count of this clone. The chain joins TRBV5-1 to TRBJ2-1, with a tentative D call TRBD2 (6 bases). Germline values: CDR1 SGHRS, CDR2 YFSETQ. The CDR3 loop spans 14 amino acids. Trimming took off 4 bases at V and 5 bases at J, with 13 bases between the two ends. The CDR3 loop is CASSRDSGNNEQFF. The DNA of the CDR3 is TGCGCCAGCAGCCGGGACTCGGGCAACAATGAGCAGTTCTTC.

The V call is TRBV5-4, the J call TRBJ2-5, with 8 bases identical to TRBD2. CDR3 length: 15 residues. V was pared by 3 bases and J by 2 bases, with 6 bases of the junction left unmatched. Per germline, CDR1 SGHNT and CDR2 YYREEE (reference sequence). CDR3 residues: CASSSGTRLQETQYF. DNA for the CDR3: TGTGCCAGCAGCTCCGGGACTAGATTACAAGAGACCCAGTACTTC. The entire variable domain, with the rest obtained from reference TRBV5-4 and TRBJ2-5, is as follows: ETGVTQSPTHLIKTRGQQVTLRCSSQSGHNTVSWYQQALGQGPQFIFQYYREEENGRGNFPPRFSGLQFPNYSSELNVNALELDDSALYLCASSSGTRLQETQYFGPGTRLLVL.

The V gene is TRBV2, the J gene TRBJ1-2; D unclear. This CDR3 has 18 amino acids. Germline V CDR1 and CDR2: SNHLY, FYNNEI. V lost 8 bases and J 4 bases, leaving 29 bases between the germline ends. The chain's CDR3 is CASLGFFAGSTGVYGYTF. The CDR3 coding sequence is TGTGCCAGCTTAGGGTTTTTCGCGGGGTCCACCGGGGTCTATGGCTACACCTTC.